Listed below are T cell receptor beta chains from one sample, sequenced in a study of shared clonotypes between healthy human individuals. Clones were read by immunoSEQ multiplex PCR, and TCRdb kept only the in-frame ones, dropping some. Here the sample spans some 2,100,000 clones, roughly 91% being singletons. The sequenced sample consisted of naive CD8+ T cells from PBMCs. Receptors were obtained from a man between 18 and 35 years old in good health. Some clones in this sample may be carry-over from other donors' samples. Both conserved end residues are part of each CDR3. Fields, in order: V gene, J gene, D gene, CDR3 protein, CDR3 DNA. A D gene is named only where the DNA matches it firmly.

TRBV28	TRBJ2-5	.	CASSAGTGQETQYF	TGTGCCAGCAGTGCCGGGACGGGGCAAGAGACCCAGTACTTC
TRBV19	TRBJ2-7	.	CASSILPNYEQYF	TGTGCCAGTAGTATCCTCCCGAACTACGAGCAGTACTTC
TRBV7-2	TRBJ2-1	TRBD2	CASSLGGLSWEGDNEQFF	TGTGCCAGCAGCTTAGGGGGCCTCTCGTGGGAGGGAGACAATGAGCAGTTCTTC
TRBV7-3	TRBJ2-5	.	CASSLIQGQETQYF	TGTGCCAGCAGCTTAATCCAGGGTCAAGAGACCCAGTACTTC
TRBV28	TRBJ1-4	.	CASSFEGTGVEKLFF	TGTGCCAGCAGTTTCGAGGGTACGGGGGTTGAAAAACTGTTTTTT
TRBV7-9	TRBJ2-7	.	CASSVSSSYEQYF	TGTGCCAGCAGCGTCTCCAGCTCCTACGAGCAGTACTTC
TRBV5-4	TRBJ2-1	.	CASSLGILQGNEQFF	TGTGCCAGCAGCTTGGGCATACTACAGGGCAACGAGCAGTTCTTC
TRBV6-1	TRBJ2-7	TRBD2	CASSEAPGGGGAYEQYF	TGTGCCAGCAGTGAAGCGCCGGGGGGGGGCGGCGCCTACGAGCAGTACTTC
TRBV6-5	TRBJ1-1	.	CASSYEFQQGSEAFF	TGTGCCAGCAGTTACGAATTCCAGCAGGGGAGTGAAGCTTTCTTT
TRBV28	TRBJ2-7	.	CASSFERAVFYEQYF	TGTGCCAGCAGTTTTGAGCGGGCCGTTTTTTACGAGCAGTACTTC
TRBV10-3	TRBJ2-3	TRBD1	CAISVQQGADTQYF	TGTGCCATCAGTGTCCAGCAGGGGGCCGATACGCAGTATTTT
TRBV19	TRBJ2-7	TRBD1	CASSIRRGQGPSYEQYF	TGTGCCAGTAGTATCCGAAGAGGACAGGGGCCCTCCTACGAGCAGTACTTC
TRBV4-1	TRBJ2-7	.	CASSPRGSEQYF	TGCGCCAGCAGCCCCCGTGGTAGCGAGCAGTACTTC